The clone carrying this TCR beta chain was observed many times. Its antigen is unidentified. This entry comes from a study of T-cell memory formation after mild COVID-19. In the study overall: Each donor largely had its own TCR clusters. General study results and limits: Clones contracting across day 15 to 85 had a balanced CD4/CD8 profile; later expanding clones leaned CD4+.

Via MiXCR, TCRdb re-called the 5' RACE reads, giving one row per CDR3 protein. The repertoire holds under 600,000 distinct CDR3 sequences, with roughly 22% as singletons. Germline-derived CDR1 and CDR2 are MNHEY and SVGAGI. CDR3 length: 11 residues. Deletions cut 7 bases from V and 6 bases from J, with 10 bases between. This sequence originates from an adult woman who had mild COVID-19 (a few samples of this study predate the infection). Cell type and time point are not known. V is TRBV6-5 and J is TRBJ2-7, with D maybe TRBD2 (6 bases). The sequenced material came from PBMCs or a T cell subset sorted from them (not recorded which). This chain's CDR3 is CASTGVGEQYF. CDR3 coding DNA: TGTGCCAGCACGGGGGTCGGCGAGCAGTACTTC.